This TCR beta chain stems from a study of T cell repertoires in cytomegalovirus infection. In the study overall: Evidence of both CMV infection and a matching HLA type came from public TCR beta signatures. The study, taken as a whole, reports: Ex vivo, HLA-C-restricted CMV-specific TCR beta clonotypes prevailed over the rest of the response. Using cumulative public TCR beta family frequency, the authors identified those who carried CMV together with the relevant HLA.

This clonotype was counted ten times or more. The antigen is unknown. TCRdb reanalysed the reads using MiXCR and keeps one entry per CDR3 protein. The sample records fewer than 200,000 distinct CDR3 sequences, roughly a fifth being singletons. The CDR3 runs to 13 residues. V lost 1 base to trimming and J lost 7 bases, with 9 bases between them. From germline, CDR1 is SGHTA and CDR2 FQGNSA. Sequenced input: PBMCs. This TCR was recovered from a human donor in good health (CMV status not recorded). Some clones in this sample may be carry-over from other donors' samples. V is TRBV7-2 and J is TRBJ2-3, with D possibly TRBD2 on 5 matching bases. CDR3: CASSLGLANTQYF. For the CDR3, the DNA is TGTGCCAGCAGCTTAGGGCTAGCCAATACGCAGTATTTT.